This TCR beta chain stems from a study of response to subunit inactivated influenza vaccine. Study conclusions and caveats: Each seasonal flu vaccination may recruit only limited new T cells, authors suggested.

TCRdb ran MiXCR on the RT-PCR reads and lists one entry per CDR3 protein. The sample yields roughly 520,000 distinct CDR3 sequences, around 25% seen once. The CDR3 runs to 15 residues. V dropped 1 base and J dropped 4 bases, with 13 bases sitting between them. Germline CDR1 reads SGHTA; CDR2 reads FQGNSA. Turning to this clonotype: Its specificity is unknown.

The sample here was CD4+ T cells sorted from PBMCs, taken 4 to 6 days after vaccination. The chain joins TRBV7-2 to TRBJ1-2; no reliable D call. The clonotype was recovered from a middle-aged man who received an inactivated influenza vaccine. The CDR3 spells CASSLVSRNFYGYTF. In DNA form, the CDR3 reads TGTGCCAGCAGCTTAGTCTCCAGAAACTTCTATGGCTACACCTTC.